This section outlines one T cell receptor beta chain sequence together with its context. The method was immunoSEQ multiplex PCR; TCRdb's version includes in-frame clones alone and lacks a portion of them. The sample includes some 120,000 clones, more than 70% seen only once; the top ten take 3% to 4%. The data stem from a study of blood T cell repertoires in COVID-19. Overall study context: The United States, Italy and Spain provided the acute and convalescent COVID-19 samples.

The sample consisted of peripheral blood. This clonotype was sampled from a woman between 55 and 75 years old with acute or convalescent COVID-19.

The CDR3 DNA sequence: TGTGCCAGCAGTTACGGTGGGGCAACGGATCAGCCCCAGCATTTT. Translation: CASSYGGATDQPQHF. The genes are TRBV6-6 and TRBJ1-5; D may be TRBD1 (5 bases). The germline V gene encodes CDR1 MNHNY and CDR2 SVGAGI (reference sequence). The V end lost 2 bases, the J end lost 5 bases, and 13 bases lay between the germline ends. This CDR3 has 15 residues.